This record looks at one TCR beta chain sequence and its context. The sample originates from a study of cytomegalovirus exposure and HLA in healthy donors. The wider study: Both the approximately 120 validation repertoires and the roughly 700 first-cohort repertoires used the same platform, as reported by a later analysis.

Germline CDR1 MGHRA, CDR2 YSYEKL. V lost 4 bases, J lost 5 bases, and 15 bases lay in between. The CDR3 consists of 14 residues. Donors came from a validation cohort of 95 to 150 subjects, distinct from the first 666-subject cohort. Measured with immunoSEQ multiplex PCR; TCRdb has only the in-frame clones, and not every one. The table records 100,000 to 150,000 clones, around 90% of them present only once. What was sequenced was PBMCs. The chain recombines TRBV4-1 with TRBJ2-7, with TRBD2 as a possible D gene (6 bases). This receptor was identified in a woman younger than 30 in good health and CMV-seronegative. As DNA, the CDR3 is TGCGCCAGCAGCCTTCCCGGGACTGGCCACGAGCAGTACTTC. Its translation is CASSLPGTGHEQYF.